This TCR beta chain was sequenced for a study of cytomegalovirus exposure and HLA in healthy donors. Study findings and constraints: Further analysis was carried out later, and it showed several of the most significant clusters appearing linked to common viral pathogens.

At collection, donors were nominally healthy, but unrecorded immune exposures were probable. As concerns this clone: Its antigen is currently unknown.

Primers: 60 Vbeta forward and 13 Jbeta reverse. As originally analysed: In a later analysis, around 10 million of 65 million to 90 million unique beta chains occurred in at least two donors. Sequencing was performed with immunoSEQ multiplex PCR; in TCRdb, only in-frame clones are kept and a portion is missing. D and trimming come from the DNA, and the V and J calls and clone size come from that table. The sample has roughly 65,000 clones. V lost 3 bases and J lost 6, with 13 bases in between. The germline CDR1 and CDR2 sequences are SGDLS and YYNGEE. The CDR3 is 14 amino acids. The rearrangement joins TRBV9 to TRBJ2-4; D perhaps matches TRBD2 (6 bases). This clonotype was sampled from a boy between 10 and 17 years old in good health and CMV-seronegative. The sequenced sample was PBMCs. The CDR3 DNA follows: TGTGCCAGCAGCGCCGATGGGACTTTAAACATTCAGTACTTC. Its translation: CASSADGTLNIQYF.